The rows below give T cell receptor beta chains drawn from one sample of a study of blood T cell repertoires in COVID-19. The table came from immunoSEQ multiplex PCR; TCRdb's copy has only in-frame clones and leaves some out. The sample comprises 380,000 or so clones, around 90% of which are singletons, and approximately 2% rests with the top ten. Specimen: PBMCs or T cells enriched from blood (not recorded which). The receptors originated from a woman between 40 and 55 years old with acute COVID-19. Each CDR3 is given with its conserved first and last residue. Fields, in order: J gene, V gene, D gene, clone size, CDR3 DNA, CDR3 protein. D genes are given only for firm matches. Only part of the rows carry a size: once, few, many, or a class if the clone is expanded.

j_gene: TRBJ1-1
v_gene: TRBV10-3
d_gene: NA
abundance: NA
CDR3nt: TGTGCCATCAGTGTGGGGGGGCCTGGTACTGAAGCTTTCTTT
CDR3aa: CAISVGGPGTEAFF

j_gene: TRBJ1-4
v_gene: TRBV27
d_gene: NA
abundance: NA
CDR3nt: TGTGCCAGCAGTTTTGCAGGGCTTACTAATGAAAAACTGTTTTTT
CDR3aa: CASSFAGLTNEKLFF

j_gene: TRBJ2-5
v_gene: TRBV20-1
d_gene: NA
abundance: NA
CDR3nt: TGCAGTGCACCCGACGGGGAGACCCAGTACTTC
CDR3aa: CSAPDGETQYF

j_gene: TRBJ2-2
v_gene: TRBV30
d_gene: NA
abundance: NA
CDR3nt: TGTGCCTGGGAAAGCGAGAACACCGGGGAGCTGTTTTTT
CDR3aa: CAWESENTGELFF

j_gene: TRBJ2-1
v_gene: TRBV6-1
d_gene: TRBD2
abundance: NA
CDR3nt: TGTGCCAGCAGTGAGTCGGGGGGAACCAATGAGCAGTTCTTC
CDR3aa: CASSESGGTNEQFF

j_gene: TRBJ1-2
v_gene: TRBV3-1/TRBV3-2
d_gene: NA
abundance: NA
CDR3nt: TGTGCCAGCAGCCAAGATCTACGGGGCTACACCTTC
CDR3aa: CASSQDLRGYTF

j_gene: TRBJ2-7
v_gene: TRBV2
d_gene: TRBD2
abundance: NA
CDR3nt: TGTGCCAGCAGTGACAGACTAGCGGGGATTTGGTACGAGCAGTACTTC
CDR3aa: CASSDRLAGIWYEQYF

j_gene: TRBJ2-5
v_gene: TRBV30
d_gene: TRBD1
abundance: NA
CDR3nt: TGTGCCTGGAGTCGATCAGGGGGCTTAGAGACCCAGTACTTC
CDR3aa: CAWSRSGGLETQYF

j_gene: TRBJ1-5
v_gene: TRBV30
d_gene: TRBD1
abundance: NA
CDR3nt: TGTGCCCGGAGTACAGGGGTTCAGCCCCAGCATTTT
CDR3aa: CARSTGVQPQHF

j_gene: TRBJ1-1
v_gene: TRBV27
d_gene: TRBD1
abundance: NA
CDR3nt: TGTGCCAGCGGGGACAGGGGGGACACTGAAGCTTTCTTT
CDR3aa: CASGDRGDTEAFF

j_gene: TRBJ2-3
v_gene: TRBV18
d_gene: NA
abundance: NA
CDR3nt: TGTGCCAGCTCACCGACAAGAGATACGCAGTATTTT
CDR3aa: CASSPTRDTQYF

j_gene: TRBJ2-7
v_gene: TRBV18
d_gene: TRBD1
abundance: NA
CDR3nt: TGTGCCAGCTCATCGACCTATACAGGGGCCTACGAGCAGTACTTC
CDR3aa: CASSSTYTGAYEQYF

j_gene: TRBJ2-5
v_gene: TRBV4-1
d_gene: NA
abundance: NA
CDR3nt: TGCGCCAGCAGCTCCAATCCTCGGGAGACCCAGTACTTC
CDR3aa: CASSSNPRETQYF

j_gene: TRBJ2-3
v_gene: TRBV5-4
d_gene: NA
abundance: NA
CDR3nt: TGTGCCAGCAGCCTGGAGGGGGCGCTTTTTGATACGCAGTATTTT
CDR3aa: CASSLEGALFDTQYF

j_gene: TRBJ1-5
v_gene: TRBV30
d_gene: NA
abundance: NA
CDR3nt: TGTGCTTTCCGCAGTAATAGCAATCAGCCCCAGCATTTT
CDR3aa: CAFRSNSNQPQHF

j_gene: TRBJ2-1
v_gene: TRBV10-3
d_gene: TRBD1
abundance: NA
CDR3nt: TGTGCCATCAGTGTCCTTGGACAGGGTTCACCCTACAATGAGCAGTTCTTC
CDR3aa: CAISVLGQGSPYNEQFF

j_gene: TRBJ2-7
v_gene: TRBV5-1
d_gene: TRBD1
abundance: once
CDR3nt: TGCGCCAGCAGCCCCGGACAGGGGGGTTCAGGCGAGCAGTACTTC
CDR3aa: CASSPGQGGSGEQYF

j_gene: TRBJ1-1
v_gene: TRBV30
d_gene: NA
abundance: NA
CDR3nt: TGTGCCTGTCAAATGAGGTTACTGGGAGCTTTCTTT
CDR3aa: CACQMRLLGAFF

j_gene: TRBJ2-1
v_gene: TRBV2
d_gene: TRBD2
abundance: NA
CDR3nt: TGTGCCAGCAGTGAAGCGCTTTTCGCGGGGGGTTACAATGAGCAGTTCTTC
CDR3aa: CASSEALFAGGYNEQFF

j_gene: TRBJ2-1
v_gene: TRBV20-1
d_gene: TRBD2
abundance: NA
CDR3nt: TGCAGTGCTAGTCCGGGGGAGGGAGGAAACAATGAGCAGTTCTTC
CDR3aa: CSASPGEGGNNEQFF

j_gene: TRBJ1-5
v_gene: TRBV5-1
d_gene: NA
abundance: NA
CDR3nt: TGCGCCAGCAGCTTGGAGACAGGCCCCAATCAGCCCCAGCATTTT
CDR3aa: CASSLETGPNQPQHF

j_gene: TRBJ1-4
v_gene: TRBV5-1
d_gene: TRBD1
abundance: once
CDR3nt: TGCGCCAGCAGCTTGGGGACAGGGGCCCTCAAACTGTTTTTT
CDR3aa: CASSLGTGALKLFF

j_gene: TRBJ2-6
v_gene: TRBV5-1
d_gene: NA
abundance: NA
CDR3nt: TGCGCCAGCAGCCCACAGTCCCAGGCCGCCTCTGGGGCCAACGTCCTGACTTTC
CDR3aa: CASSPQSQAASGANVLTF

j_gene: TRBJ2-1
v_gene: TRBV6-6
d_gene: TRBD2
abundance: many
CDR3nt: TGTGCCACATCACTAGCGGGGGGCTACAATGAGCAGTTCTTC
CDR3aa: CATSLAGGYNEQFF

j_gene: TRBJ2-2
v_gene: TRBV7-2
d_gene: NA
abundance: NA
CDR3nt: TGTGCCAGCAGCTTTAAGGGGCTGAGCACCGGGGAGCTGTTTTTT
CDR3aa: CASSFKGLSTGELFF

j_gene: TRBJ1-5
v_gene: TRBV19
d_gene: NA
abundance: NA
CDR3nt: TGTGCCAGTAGTACCCCGGACAGAAACAATCAGCCCCAGCATTTT
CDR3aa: CASSTPDRNNQPQHF

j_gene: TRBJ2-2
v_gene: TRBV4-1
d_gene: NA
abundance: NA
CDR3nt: TGCGCCAGCACGACTACCGGGGAGCTGTTTTTT
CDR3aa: CASTTTGELFF

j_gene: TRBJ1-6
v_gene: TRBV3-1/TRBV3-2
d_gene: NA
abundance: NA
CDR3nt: TGTGCCAGCAGCCGGGGAGAATTAGGTTCACCCCTCCACTTT
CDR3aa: CASSRGELGSPLHF

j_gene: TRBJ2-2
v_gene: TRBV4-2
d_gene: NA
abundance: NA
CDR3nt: TGTGCCAGCAGCCAAGCTCCAGGGTTTCGGTCCGGGGAGCTGTTTTTT
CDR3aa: CASSQAPGFRSGELFF

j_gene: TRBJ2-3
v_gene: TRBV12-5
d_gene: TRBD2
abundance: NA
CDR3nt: TGTGCTAGTGACCTGGGGACTAGCGGGGGTCAAGATACGCAGTATTTT
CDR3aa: CASDLGTSGGQDTQYF

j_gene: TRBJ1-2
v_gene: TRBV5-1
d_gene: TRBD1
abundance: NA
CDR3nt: TGCGCCAGCAACCGAGACAGGGACTATGGCTACACCTTC
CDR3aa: CASNRDRDYGYTF

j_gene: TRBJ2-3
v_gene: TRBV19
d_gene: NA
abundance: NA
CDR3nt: TGTGCCAGTAGTATAGGACTTCCTAGCACAGATACGCAGTATTTT
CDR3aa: CASSIGLPSTDTQYF

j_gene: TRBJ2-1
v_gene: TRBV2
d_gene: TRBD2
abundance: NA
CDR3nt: TGTGCCAGCACACCTACTAGCGGGGGGGCTAGTGAGCAGTTCTTC
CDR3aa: CASTPTSGGASEQFF

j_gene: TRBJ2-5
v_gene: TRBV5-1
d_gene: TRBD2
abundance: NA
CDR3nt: TGCGCCAGCAGCTTGGATTTGCTAGCGGGTTATCAAGAGACCCAGTACTTC
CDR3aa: CASSLDLLAGYQETQYF

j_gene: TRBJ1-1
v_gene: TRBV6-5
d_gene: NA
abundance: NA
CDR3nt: TGTGCCAGCAGGGCCCCGGGGGGCTACACTGAAGCTTTCTTT
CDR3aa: CASRAPGGYTEAFF

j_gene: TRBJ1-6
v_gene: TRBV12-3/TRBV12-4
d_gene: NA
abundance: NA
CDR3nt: TGTGCCAGCAGTCAAATAGGGGATTCACCCCTCCACTTT
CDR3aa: CASSQIGDSPLHF

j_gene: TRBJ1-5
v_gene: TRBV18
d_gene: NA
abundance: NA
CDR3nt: TGTGCCAGCTCTATGACAGTCGATCAGCCCCAGCATTTT
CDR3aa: CASSMTVDQPQHF

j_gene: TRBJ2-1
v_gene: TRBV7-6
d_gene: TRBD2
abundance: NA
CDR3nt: TGTGCCAGCAGCTTATCCCCACTAGCGGGGGAAGGCAATGAGCAGTTCTTC
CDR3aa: CASSLSPLAGEGNEQFF

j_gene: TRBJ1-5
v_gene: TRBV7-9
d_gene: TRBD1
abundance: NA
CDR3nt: TGTGCCACCATGGGACAGGGGGATCAGCCCCAGCATTTT
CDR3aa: CATMGQGDQPQHF

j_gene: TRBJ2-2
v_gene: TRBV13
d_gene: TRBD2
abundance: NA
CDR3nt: TGTGCCAGCAGCCCAACTAGCGGGAACACCGGGGAGCTGTTTTTT
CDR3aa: CASSPTSGNTGELFF

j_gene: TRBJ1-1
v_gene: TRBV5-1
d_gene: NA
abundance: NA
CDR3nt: TGCGCCAGCAGCAGGGGGATGAACACTGAAGCTTTCTTT
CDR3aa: CASSRGMNTEAFF

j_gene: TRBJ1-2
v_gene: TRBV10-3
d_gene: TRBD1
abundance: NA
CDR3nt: TGTGCCATCAGTGGACAGGGGCTTGACTATGGCTACACCTTC
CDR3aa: CAISGQGLDYGYTF

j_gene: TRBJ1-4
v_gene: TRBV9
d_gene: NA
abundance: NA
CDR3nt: TGTGCCAGCAGCGTCTCCGGGACACATAATGAAAAACTGTTTTTT
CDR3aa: CASSVSGTHNEKLFF